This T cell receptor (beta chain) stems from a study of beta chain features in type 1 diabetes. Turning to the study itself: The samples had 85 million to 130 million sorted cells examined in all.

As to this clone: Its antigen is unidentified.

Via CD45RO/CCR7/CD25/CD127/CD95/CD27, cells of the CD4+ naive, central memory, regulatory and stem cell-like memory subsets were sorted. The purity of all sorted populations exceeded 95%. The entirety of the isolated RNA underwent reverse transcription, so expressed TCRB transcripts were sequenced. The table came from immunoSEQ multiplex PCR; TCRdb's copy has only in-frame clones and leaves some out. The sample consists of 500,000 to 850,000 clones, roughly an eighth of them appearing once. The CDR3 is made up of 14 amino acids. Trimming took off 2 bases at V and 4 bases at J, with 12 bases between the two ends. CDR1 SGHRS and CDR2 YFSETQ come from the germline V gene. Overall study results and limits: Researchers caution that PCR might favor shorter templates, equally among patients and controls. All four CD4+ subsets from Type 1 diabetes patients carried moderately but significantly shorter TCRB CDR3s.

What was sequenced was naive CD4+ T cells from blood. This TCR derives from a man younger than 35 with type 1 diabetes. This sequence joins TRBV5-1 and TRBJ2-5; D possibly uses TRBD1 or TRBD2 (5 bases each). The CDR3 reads CASSLREGRETQYF. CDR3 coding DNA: TGCGCCAGCAGCTTACGCGAGGGACGAGAGACCCAGTACTTC.